Following are 21 T cell receptor beta chains from one sample sequenced in a study of blood T cell repertoires in COVID-19. Here immunoSEQ multiplex PCR was the method, and the copy in TCRdb shows in-frame clones only, minus some. Of roughly 95,000 clones listed, approximately 82% are singletons. Sequencing was carried out using peripheral blood. The receptors were gathered from a man aged 50 or older with active or convalescent COVID-19.

The genes are TRBV19 and TRBJ2-1; TRBD2 agrees at 9 bases. Germline-derived CDR1 and CDR2 are LNHDA and SQIVND (reference sequence). Trimming took 5 bases from V and 11 from J; bases not matched to a gene: 10. The CDR3 has 14 residues. CDR3 sequence reads: CASSPGLAGAQQFF. The CDR3 DNA reads TGTGCCAGTAGTCCCGGGTTAGCGGGGGCCCAGCAGTTCTTC. Filled out from reference TRBV19 and TRBJ2-1, the complete variable domain reads DGGITQSPKYLFRKEGQNVTLSCEQNLNHDAMYWYRQDPGQGLRLIYYSQIVNDFQKGDIAEGYSVSREKKESFPLTVTSAQKNPTAFYLCASSPGLAGAQQFFGPGTRLTVL.

CDR3 DNA: TGTGCCAGCAGCCAAGATCGGACAGGCCTTAATGAAAAACTGTTTTTT. Translating it yields CASSQDRTGLNEKLFF. This chain joins TRBV4-2 and TRBJ1-4; 7 nucleotides line up with TRBD1. Germline V gene sequence: CDR1 LGHNA, CDR2 YNFKEQ. Germline trimming cut 0 bases from V and 4 bases from J; bases unmatched to any gene: 5. The CDR3 loop spans 16 amino acids.

The rearrangement uses TRBV11-2 and TRBJ2-5; 9 nucleotides line up with TRBD2. The CDR3 runs to 14 residues. Unmatched junction bases numbered 6, after V lost 5 bases and J lost 5 bases. The germline CDR1 and CDR2 sequences are SGHAT and FQNNGV. Written as DNA, the CDR3 is TGTGCCAGCAGCCTAGGGACTAGCTGGGAGACCCAGTACTTC. Its translation is CASSLGTSWETQYF.

This sequence joins TRBV15 and TRBJ2-7; D gene ambiguous. CDR1 and CDR2 (germline): LNHNV, YYDKDF (reference sequence). Trimming pared 0 bases from V and 2 bases from J, leaving 14 bases between. The CDR3 sequence is 16 residues long. The CDR3 DNA reads as TGTGCCACCAGCAGAGATCGGTATGAGTCCGCCTACGAGCAGTACTTC. Residues: CATSRDRYESAYEQYF.

The rearrangement links TRBV18 to TRBJ1-2; D may be TRBD1 (6 bases). Trimming took 6 bases from V and 2 from J, leaving 13 bases between them. CDR3 length: 14 amino acids. In germline, CDR1 is KGHSH, CDR2 LQKENI. The CDR3 sequence is CASSPGTKNYGYTF. The CDR3 DNA sequence: TGTGCCAGCTCCCCGGGGACAAAAAACTATGGCTACACCTTC.

The rearrangement joins TRBV5-1 to TRBJ1-6, with D tentatively TRBD1 (6 bases). CDR1 is SGHRS, CDR2 YFSETQ, per germline. The germline V and J ends were trimmed by 0 bases and 9 bases, with 13 bases remaining between them. CDR3 length: 15 amino acids. The CDR3 loop reads CASSLDRAFSSPLHF. The CDR3 bases are TGCGCCAGCAGCTTGGACAGGGCATTTTCTTCACCCCTCCACTTT. The whole variable domain, remainder taken from reference TRBV5-1 and TRBJ1-6, is KAGVTQTPRYLIKTRGQQVTLSCSPISGHRSVSWYQQTPGQGLQFLFEYFSETQRNKGNFPGRFSGRQFSNSRSEMNVSTLELGDSALYLCASSLDRAFSSPLHFGNGTRLTVT.

The chain has TRBV30 and TRBJ1-4, with D unresolved. The CDR3 contains 13 residues. V was cut by 0 bases and J by 4 bases, with 6 bases left in between. Germline V gives CDR1 GTSNPN, CDR2 SVGIG (reference sequence). The CDR3 region has the DNA TGTGCCTGGAGTGTAGGGAGTAATGAAAAACTGTTTTTT. It is translated as CAWSVGSNEKLFF.

The J gene is TRBJ2-7, the V gene TRBV2; TRBD2 agrees at 11 bases. This CDR3 has 12 residues. Germline V CDR1 and CDR2: SNHLY, FYNNEI. V shed 6 bases and J 6 bases; nucleotides not matched to a gene: 1. DNA of the CDR3: TGTGCCAGCAGACTAGCGGGGGCCGAGCAGTACGTC. Protein sequence: CASRLAGAEQYV.

The chain carries TRBV19 and TRBJ1-2; perhaps TRBD1 as D (5 bases). Per germline, CDR1 LNHDA and CDR2 SQIVND (reference sequence). Trimming shortened V by 9 bases and J by 3 bases, and 14 bases separated the two germline ends. This CDR3 comprises 13 residues. The CDR3 DNA sequence: TGTGCCAGCGGGAGGCAGGGAGACTATGGCTACACCTTC. Translated: CASGRQGDYGYTF.

The sample holds a few counts of this clone. The chain has TRBV20-1 and TRBJ1-4; D remains unclear. V was shortened by 5 bases and J by 11 bases, with 9 bases between the two germline ends. Germline V gene lookup returns CDR1 DFQATT and CDR2 SNEGSKA (reference sequence). The CDR3 loop spans 10 amino acids. CDR3 nucleotides: TGCAGTGCTCGACTTGGGAAACTGTTTTTT. It specifies CSARLGKLFF.

The chain employs TRBV4-2 and TRBJ2-6; 7 nucleotides agree with TRBD1. Germline V CDR1 and CDR2: LGHNA, YNFKEQ. The CDR3 contains 19 residues. V was pared by 0 bases and J by 0 bases, with 8 bases of the junction left unmatched. The CDR3 DNA follows: TGTGCCAGCAGCCAAGATCCAGGGGGAACACTCTCTGGGGCCAACGTCCTGACTTTC. Its protein is CASSQDPGGTLSGANVLTF.

This sequence joins TRBV7-9 and TRBJ1-1, with a tentative D call TRBD1 (5 bases). V was shortened by 1 base and J by 3 bases, with 9 bases between the two germline ends. The CDR3 length is 14 residues. Germline V gene sequence: CDR1 SEHNR, CDR2 FQNEAQ (reference sequence). The CDR3 region is CASSLGGGDTEAFF. The CDR3 DNA is TGTGCCAGCAGCTTAGGTGGGGGGGACACTGAAGCTTTCTTT.

The genes are TRBV10-1 and TRBJ1-2; 10 nucleotides line up with TRBD1. The V gene end was trimmed by 3 bases and the J gene end by 4 bases; junction bases not matched to a gene: 11. The V gene's germline CDR1 is WNHNN and CDR2 SYGVQD (reference sequence). There are 17 residues in the CDR3. The CDR3 nucleotides read TGCGCCAGCAGTGAAGGGACAGGGGAAAGGGGGATCTATGGCTACACCTTC. Protein product: CASSEGTGERGIYGYTF.

CDR3 amino acids: CASSIDGTVNTGELFF. The CDR3 DNA reads as TGTGCCAGTAGTATAGATGGTACAGTGAACACCGGGGAGCTGTTTTTT. The gene calls are TRBV19 and TRBJ2-2; no firm D call. CDR3 length: 16 amino acids. The V gene's germline CDR1 is LNHDA and CDR2 SQIVND (reference sequence). V gave up 0 bases and J gave up 1 base, with 9 bases separating them. Full variable domain (outside the CDR3, taken from reference TRBV19 and TRBJ2-2): DGGITQSPKYLFRKEGQNVTLSCEQNLNHDAMYWYRQDPGQGLRLIYYSQIVNDFQKGDIAEGYSVSREKKESFPLTVTSAQKNPTAFYLCASSIDGTVNTGELFFGEGSRLTVL.

The chain has TRBV5-6 and TRBJ1-3, with 9 bases fitting TRBD1. The CDR3 consists of 16 residues. Germline lookup yields CDR1 SGHDT and CDR2 YYEEEE. The ends lost 2 bases at V and 4 bases at J; junction bases unmatched: 7. CDR3 amino acids: CASSFGTGQPGNTIYF. For the CDR3, the DNA is TGTGCCAGCAGCTTTGGGACAGGGCAACCGGGAAACACCATATATTTT.

A word on this clone: The sample carries other DNA sequences with the same CDR3. The chain links TRBV4-1 to TRBJ2-5; 11 bases match TRBD2. Germline-derived CDR1 and CDR2 are MGHRA and YSYEKL. CDR3 length: 18 residues. The V and J ends lost 1 base and 2 bases, in that order; junction bases with no gene match: 9. In DNA, the CDR3 is TGCGCCAGCAGCCAAGGAGGGTCACTAGCGGGGGTTCAAGAGACCCAGTACTTC. Translation: CASSQGGSLAGVQETQYF.

This rearrangement joins TRBV19 to TRBJ1-1, with TRBD1 identical over 8 bases. Per the germline V gene, CDR1 is LNHDA and CDR2 is SQIVND (reference sequence). V was clipped by 5 bases and J by 1 base; unmatched bases: 3. This CDR3 region has 14 residues. CDR3 sequence (DNA): TGTGCCAGTAGTTCCGGACAGGGGAACACTGAAGCTTTCTTT. Its protein product is CASSSGQGNTEAFF.

The CDR3 here is CASSEGLAGTDTQYF. The CDR3 nucleotides read TGTGCCAGCAGTGAAGGGCTAGCGGGCACAGATACGCAGTATTTT. The chain combines TRBV2 with TRBJ2-3; 7 bases line up with TRBD2. CDR1 is SNHLY and CDR2 is FYNNEI in the germline V gene. CDR3 length: 15 amino acids. Trimming removed 1 base from V and 1 base from J; junction bases left unmatched: 2.

The chain uses TRBV11-2 and TRBJ1-1, with a weak D call TRBD1 (5 bases). This CDR3 is built from 14 residues. Germline-derived CDR1 and CDR2 are SGHAT and FQNNGV. V was cut by 5 bases and J by 5 bases, with 15 bases left in between. CDR3 bases: TGTGCCAGCAGCCTAGGGGCACCTGGGACTGAAGCTTTCTTT. Residues: CASSLGAPGTEAFF. Using reference TRBV11-2 and TRBJ1-1 for the parts outside the CDR3, the full variable domain is EAGVAQSPRYKIIEKRQSVAFWCNPISGHATLYWYQQILGQGPKLLIQFQNNGVVDDSQLPKDRFSAERLKGVDSTLKIQPAKLEDSAVYLCASSLGAPGTEAFFGQGTRLTVV.

This clone was observed once. The V call is TRBV6-5, the J call TRBJ1-5; 8 bases match TRBD1. The CDR3 loop spans 14 amino acids. The V and J ends lost 4 bases and 6 bases, in that order; junction bases with no gene match: 5. Germline assignment: CDR1 MNHEY and CDR2 SVGAGI. CDR3 in amino acids: CASSSQGARQPQHF. The CDR3 nucleotides are TGTGCCAGCAGTTCGCAGGGGGCACGTCAGCCCCAGCATTTT.

This chain joins TRBV5-1 and TRBJ2-5; possible D gene TRBD2, 5 bases. CDR3 length: 13 residues. CDR1 is SGHRS and CDR2 is YFSETQ in the germline V gene. V was shortened by 2 bases and J by 5 bases, with 10 bases between the two germline ends. The CDR3 spells CASSLLEEETQYF. DNA of the CDR3: TGCGCCAGCAGCTTATTGGAGGAGGAGACCCAGTACTTC.